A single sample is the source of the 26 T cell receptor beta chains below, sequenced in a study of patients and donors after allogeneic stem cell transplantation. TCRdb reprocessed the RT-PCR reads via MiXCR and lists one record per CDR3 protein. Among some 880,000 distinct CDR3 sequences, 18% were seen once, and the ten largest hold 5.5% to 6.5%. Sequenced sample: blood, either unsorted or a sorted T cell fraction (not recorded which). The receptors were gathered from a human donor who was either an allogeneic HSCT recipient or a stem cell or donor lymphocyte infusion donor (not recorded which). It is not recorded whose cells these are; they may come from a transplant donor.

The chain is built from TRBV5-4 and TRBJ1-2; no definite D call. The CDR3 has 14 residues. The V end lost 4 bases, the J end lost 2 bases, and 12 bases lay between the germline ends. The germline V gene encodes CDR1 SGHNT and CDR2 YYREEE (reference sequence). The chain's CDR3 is CASSPGLLNYGYTF. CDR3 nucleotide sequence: TGTGCCAGCAGCCCTGGACTCCTCAACTATGGCTACACCTTC.

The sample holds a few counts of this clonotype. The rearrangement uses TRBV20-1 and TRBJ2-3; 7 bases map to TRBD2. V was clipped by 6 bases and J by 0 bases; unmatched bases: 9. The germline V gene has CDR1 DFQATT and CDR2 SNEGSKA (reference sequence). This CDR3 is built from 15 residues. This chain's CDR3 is CSAHGAGTSTDTQYF. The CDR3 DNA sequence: TGCAGTGCGCATGGAGCGGGGACGAGCACAGATACGCAGTATTTT.

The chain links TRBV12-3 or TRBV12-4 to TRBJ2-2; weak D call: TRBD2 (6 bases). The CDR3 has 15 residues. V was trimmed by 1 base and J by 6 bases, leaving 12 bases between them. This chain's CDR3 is CASSLGGGGAGELFF. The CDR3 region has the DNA TGTGCCAGCAGTTTAGGGGGAGGCGGGGCCGGGGAGCTGTTTTTT.

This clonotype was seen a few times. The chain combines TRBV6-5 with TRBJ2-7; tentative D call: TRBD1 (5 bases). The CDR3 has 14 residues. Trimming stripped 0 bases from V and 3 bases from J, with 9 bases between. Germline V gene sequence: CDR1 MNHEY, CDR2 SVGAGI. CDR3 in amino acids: CASSYSAGFYEQYF. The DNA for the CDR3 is TGTGCCAGCAGTTACTCGGCAGGGTTCTACGAGCAGTACTTC.

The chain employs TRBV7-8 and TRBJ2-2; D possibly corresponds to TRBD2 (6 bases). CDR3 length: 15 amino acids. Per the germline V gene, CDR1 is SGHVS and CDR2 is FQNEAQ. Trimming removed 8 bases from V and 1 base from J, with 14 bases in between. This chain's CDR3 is CASLRGTLNTGELFF. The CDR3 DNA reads TGTGCCAGCTTGAGAGGGACTTTGAACACCGGGGAGCTGTTTTTT.

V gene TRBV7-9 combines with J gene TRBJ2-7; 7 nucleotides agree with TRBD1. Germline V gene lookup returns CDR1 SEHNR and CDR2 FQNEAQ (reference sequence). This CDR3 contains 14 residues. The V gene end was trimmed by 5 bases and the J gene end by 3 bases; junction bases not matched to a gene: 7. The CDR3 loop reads CASSPSTGIYEQYF. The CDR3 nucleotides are TGTGCCAGCAGCCCCTCGACAGGGATCTACGAGCAGTACTTC.

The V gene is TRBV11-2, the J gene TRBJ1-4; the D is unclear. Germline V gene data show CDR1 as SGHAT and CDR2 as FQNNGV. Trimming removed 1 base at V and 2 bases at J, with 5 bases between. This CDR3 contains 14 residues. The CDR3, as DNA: TGTGCCAGCAGCTTAGTTGGGACTAATGAAAAACTGTTTTTT. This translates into CASSLVGTNEKLFF.

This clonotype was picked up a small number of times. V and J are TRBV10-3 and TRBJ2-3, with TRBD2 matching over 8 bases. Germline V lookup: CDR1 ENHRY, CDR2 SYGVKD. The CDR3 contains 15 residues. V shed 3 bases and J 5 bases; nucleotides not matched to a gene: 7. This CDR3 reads CAISERREAGDTQYF. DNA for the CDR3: TGTGCCATCAGTGAAAGGCGGGAGGCGGGAGATACGCAGTATTTT.

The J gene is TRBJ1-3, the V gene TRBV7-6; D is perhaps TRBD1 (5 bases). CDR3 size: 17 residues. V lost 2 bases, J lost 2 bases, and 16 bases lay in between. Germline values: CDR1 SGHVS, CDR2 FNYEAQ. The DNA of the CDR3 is TGTGCCAGCAGCTTAACCGGTGGCAGGGTGGCTGGAAACACCATATATTTT. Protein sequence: CASSLTGGRVAGNTIYF. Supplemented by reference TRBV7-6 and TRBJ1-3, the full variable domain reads GAGVSQSPRYKVTKRGQDVALRCDPISGHVSLYWYRQALGQGPEFLTYFNYEAQQDKSGLPNDRFSAERPEGSISTLTIQRTEQRDSAMYRCASSLTGGRVAGNTIYFGEGSWLTVV.

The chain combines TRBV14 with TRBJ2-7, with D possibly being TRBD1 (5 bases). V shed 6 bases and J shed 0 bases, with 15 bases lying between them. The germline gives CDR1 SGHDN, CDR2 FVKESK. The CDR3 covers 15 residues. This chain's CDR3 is CASSIEQVFSYEQYF. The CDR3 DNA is TGTGCCAGCAGTATCGAACAGGTCTTCTCCTACGAGCAGTACTTC. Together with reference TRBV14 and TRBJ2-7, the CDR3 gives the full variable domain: EAGVTQFPSHSVIEKGQTVTLRCDPISGHDNLYWYRRVMGKEIKFLLHFVKESKQDESGMPNNRFLAERTGGTYSTLKVQPAELEDSGVYFCASSIEQVFSYEQYFGPGTRLTVT.

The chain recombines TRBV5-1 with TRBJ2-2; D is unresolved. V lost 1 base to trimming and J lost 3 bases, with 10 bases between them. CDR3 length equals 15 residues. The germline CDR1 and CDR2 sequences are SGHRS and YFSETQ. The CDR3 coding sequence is TGCGCCAGCAGCTTGAAAGGGCGCGACACCGGGGAGCTGTTTTTT. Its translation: CASSLKGRDTGELFF.

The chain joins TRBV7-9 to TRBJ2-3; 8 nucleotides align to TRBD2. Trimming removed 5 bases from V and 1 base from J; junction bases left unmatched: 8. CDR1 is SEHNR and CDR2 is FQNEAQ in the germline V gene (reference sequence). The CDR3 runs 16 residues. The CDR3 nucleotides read TGTGCCAGCAGCCTAAGGCCAGCGGGGGGCACAGATACGCAGTATTTT. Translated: CASSLRPAGGTDTQYF.

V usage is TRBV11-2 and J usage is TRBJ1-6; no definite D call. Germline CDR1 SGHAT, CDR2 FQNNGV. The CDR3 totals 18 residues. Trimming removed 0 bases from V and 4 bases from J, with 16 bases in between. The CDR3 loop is CASSLDGRRPGYNSPLHF. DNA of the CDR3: TGTGCCAGCAGCTTAGATGGTCGGCGGCCGGGGTATAATTCACCCCTCCACTTT. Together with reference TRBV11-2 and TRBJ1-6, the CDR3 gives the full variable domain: EAGVAQSPRYKIIEKRQSVAFWCNPISGHATLYWYQQILGQGPKLLIQFQNNGVVDDSQLPKDRFSAERLKGVDSTLKIQPAKLEDSAVYLCASSLDGRRPGYNSPLHFGNGTRLTVT.

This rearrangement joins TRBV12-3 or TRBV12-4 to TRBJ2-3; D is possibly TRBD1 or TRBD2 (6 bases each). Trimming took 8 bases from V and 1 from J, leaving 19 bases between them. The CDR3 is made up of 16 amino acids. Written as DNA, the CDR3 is TGTGCCAGCCCTTGTCGGGGGCTTGTAGGCACAGATACGCAGTATTTT. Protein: CASPCRGLVGTDTQYF.

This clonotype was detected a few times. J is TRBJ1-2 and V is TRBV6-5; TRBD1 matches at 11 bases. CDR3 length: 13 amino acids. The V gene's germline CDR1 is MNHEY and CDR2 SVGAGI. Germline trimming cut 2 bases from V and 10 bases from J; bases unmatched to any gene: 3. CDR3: CASSYGQGAVYTF. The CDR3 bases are TGTGCCAGCAGTTACGGACAGGGGGCTGTCTACACCTTC.

The CDR3 loop reads CASNPGGGTYEQYF. The CDR3 DNA reads as TGTGCCAGCAACCCCGGGGGGGGAACTTACGAGCAGTACTTC. The chain has TRBV6-1 and TRBJ2-7; 8 nucleotides agree with TRBD2. CDR3 size: 14 residues. J gave up 4 bases and V 7 bases, and 9 bases lay outside the gene matches. Germline values: CDR1 MNHNS, CDR2 SASEGT.

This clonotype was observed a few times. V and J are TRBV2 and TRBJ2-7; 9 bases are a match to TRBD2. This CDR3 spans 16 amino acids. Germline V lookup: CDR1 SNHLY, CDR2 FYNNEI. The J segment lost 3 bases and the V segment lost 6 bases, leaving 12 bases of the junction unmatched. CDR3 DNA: TGTGCCAGCAGCCCGGGCCGCCTAGCGGGGATCTACGAGCAGTACTTC. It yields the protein CASSPGRLAGIYEQYF.

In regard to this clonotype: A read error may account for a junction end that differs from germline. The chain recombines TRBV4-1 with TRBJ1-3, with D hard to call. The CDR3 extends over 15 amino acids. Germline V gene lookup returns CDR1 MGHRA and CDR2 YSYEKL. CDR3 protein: CASSQDTPPGNTIYF. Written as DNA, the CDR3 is TGCGCCAGCAGCCAAGATACCCCCCCTGGAAACACCATATACTTT.

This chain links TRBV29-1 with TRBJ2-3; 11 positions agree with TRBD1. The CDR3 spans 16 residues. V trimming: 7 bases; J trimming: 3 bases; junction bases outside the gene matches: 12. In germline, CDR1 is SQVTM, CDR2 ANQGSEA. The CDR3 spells CSGRRSGTGGTDTQYF. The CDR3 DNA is TGCAGCGGGAGGCGGTCCGGGACAGGGGGTACAGATACGCAGTATTTT.

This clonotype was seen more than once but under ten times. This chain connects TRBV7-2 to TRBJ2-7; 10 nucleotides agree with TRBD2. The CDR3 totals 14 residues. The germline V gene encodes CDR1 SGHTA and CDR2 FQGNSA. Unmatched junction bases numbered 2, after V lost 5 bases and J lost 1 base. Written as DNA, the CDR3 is TGTGCCAGCAGCATTAGCGGGGGGTCCTACGAGCAGTACTTC. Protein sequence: CASSISGGSYEQYF.

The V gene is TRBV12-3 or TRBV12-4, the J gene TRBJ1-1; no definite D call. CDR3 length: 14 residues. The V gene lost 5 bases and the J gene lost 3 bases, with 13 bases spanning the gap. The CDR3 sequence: CASSTLIEHTEAFF. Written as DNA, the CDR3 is TGTGCCAGCAGTACCCTCATAGAACACACTGAAGCTTTCTTT.

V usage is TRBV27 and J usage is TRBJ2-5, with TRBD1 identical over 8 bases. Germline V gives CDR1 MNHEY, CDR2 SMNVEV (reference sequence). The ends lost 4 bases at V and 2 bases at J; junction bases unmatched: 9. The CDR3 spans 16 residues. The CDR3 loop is CASSSLGQGWQETQYF. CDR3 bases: TGTGCCAGCAGTTCTCTCGGACAGGGTTGGCAAGAGACCCAGTACTTC.

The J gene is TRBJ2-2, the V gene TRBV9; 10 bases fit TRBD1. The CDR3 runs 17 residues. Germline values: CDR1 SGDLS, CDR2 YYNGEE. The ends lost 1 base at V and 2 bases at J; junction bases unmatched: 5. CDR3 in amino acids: CASSVSGQGTNTGELFF. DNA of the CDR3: TGTGCCAGCAGCGTATCGGGACAGGGGACCAACACCGGGGAGCTGTTTTTT.

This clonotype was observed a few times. The CDR3 DNA reads as TGTGCCTGGTCCTCAGGGGGTGAAAAACTGTTTTTT. Protein product: CAWSSGGEKLFF. The chain links TRBV30 to TRBJ1-4; 7 nucleotides agree with TRBD1. Trimming at V came to 5 bases and at J to 7 bases, leaving 4 bases not matched to a gene. This CDR3 has 12 amino acids. Germline V gene data show CDR1 as GTSNPN and CDR2 as SVGIG (reference sequence). Variable domain in full (rest from reference TRBV30 and TRBJ1-4): SQTIHQWPATLVQPVGSPLSLECTVEGTSNPNLYWYRQAAGRGLQLLFYSVGIGQISSEVPQNLSASRPQDRQFILSSKKLLLSDSGFYLCAWSSGGEKLFFGSGTQLSVL.

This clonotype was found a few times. The CDR3 is CASSFVRGGNEQFF. The CDR3 DNA reads as TGTGCCAGCAGCTTCGTTAGGGGGGGAAATGAGCAGTTCTTC. The chain joins TRBV3-1 to TRBJ2-1; the D gene is possibly TRBD2 (7 bases). V was cut by 5 bases and J by 7 bases, with 15 bases left in between. Germline values: CDR1 LGHDT, CDR2 YNNKEL (reference sequence). CDR3 size: 14 residues.

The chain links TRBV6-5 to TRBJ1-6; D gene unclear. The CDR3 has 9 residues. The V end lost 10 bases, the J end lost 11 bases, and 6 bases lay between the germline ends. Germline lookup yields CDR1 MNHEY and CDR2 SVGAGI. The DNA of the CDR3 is TGTGCCATCCCTCCACCCCTCCACTTT. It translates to CAIPPPLHF.